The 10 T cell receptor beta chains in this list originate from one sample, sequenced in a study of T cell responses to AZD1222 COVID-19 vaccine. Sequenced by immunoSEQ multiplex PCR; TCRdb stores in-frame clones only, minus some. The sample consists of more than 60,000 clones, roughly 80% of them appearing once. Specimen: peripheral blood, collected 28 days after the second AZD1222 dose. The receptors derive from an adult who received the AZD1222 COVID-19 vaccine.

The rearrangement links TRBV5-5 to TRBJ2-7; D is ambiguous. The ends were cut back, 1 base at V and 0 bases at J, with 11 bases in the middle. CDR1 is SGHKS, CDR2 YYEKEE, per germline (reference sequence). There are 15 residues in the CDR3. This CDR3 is CASSLRVESSYEQYF. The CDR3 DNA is TGTGCCAGCAGCTTGCGAGTGGAGAGCTCCTACGAGCAGTACTTC.

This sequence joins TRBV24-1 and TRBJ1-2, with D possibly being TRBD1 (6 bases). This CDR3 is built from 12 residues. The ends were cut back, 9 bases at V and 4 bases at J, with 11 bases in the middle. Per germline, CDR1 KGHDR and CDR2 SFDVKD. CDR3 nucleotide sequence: TGTGCCACCTTCCAGGGGTCCTATGGCTACACCTTC. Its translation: CATFQGSYGYTF.

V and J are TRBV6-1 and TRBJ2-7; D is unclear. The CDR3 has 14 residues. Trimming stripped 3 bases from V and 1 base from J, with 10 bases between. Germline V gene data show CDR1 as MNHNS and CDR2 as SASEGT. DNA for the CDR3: TGTGCCAGCAGTGATGCGCTAGTATCCTACGAGCAGTACTTC. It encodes CASSDALVSYEQYF.

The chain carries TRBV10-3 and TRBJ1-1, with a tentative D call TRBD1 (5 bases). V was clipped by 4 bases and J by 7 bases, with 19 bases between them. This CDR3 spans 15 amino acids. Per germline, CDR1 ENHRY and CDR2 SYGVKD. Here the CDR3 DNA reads TGTGCCATCAGTGTAAGGGGAAGGGAACCAGGTGAAGCTTTCTTT. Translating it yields CAISVRGREPGEAFF.

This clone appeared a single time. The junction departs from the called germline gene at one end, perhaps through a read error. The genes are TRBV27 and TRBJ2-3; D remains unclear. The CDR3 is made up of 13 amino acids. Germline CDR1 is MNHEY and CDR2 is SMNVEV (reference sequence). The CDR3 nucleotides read TGTGCCAGCAGTTTAAATCACGCGTCGGGCTTCCATTTT. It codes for CASSLNHASGFHF.

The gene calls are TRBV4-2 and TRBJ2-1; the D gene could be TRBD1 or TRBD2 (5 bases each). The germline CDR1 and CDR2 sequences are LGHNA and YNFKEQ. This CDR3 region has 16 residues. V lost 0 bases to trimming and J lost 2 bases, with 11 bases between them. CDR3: CASSQDWGTTYNEQFF. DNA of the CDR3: TGTGCCAGCAGCCAAGATTGGGGGACCACCTACAATGAGCAGTTCTTC.

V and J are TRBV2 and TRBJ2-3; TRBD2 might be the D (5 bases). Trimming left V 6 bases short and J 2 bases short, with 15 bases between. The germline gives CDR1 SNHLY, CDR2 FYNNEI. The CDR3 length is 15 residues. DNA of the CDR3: TGTGCCAGCAGACGGGATGGCCAGCCCACAGATACGCAGTATTTT. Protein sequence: CASRRDGQPTDTQYF. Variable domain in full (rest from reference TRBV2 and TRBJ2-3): EPEVTQTPSHQVTQMGQEVILRCVPISNHLYFYWYRQILGQKVEFLVSFYNNEISEKSEIFDDQFSVERPDGSNFTLKIRSTKLEDSAMYFCASRRDGQPTDTQYFGPGTRLTVL.

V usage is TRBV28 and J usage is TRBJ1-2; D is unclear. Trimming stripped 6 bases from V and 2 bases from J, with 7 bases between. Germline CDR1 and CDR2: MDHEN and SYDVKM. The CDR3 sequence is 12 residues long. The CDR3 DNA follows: TGTGCCAGCAGGGGGTCCAACTATGGCTACACCTTC. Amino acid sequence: CASRGSNYGYTF.

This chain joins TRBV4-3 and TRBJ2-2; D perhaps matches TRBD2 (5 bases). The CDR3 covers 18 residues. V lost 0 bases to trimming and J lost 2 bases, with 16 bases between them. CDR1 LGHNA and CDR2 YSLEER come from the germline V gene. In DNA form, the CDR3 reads TGCGCCAGCAGCCAAGAGGGTCTAGCTGGATCAAACACCGGGGAGCTGTTTTTT. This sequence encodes CASSQEGLAGSNTGELFF.

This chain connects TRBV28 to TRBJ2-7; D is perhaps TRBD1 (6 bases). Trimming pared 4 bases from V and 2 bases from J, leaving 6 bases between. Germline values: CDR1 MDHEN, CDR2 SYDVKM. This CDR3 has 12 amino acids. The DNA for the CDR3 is TGTGCCAGCAGTTGGACAGCCTACGAGCAGTACTTC. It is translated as CASSWTAYEQYF. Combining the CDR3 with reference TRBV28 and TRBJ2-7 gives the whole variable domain DVKVTQSSRYLVKRTGEKVFLECVQDMDHENMFWYRQDPGLGLRLIYFSYDVKMKEKGDIPEGYSVSREKKERFSLILESASTNQTSMYLCASSWTAYEQYFGPGTRLTVT.